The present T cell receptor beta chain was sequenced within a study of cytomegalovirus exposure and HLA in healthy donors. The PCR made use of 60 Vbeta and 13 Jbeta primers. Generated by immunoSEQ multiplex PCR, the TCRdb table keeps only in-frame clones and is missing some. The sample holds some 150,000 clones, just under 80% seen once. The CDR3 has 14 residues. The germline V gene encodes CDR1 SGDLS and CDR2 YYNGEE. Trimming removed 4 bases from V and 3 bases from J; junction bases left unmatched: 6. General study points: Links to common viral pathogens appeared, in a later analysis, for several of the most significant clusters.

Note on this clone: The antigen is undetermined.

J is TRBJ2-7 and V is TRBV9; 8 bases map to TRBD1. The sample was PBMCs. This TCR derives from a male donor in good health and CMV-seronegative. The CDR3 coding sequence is TGTGCCAGCAGCCCAAGACAGGGGCACTACGAGCAGTACTTC. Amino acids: CASSPRQGHYEQYF.